This is a list of T cell receptor beta chains from one sample in a study of vaccination and CD4 T cells after COVID-19. What these receptors recognize is not known. TCRdb re-analysed the PCR reads in MiXCR, keeping a single row per CDR3 protein. The table shows about 26,000 distinct CDR3 sequences, with 35% to 50% occurring only once. Specimen: CD4+ T cells from blood, cultured in vitro. These receptors all stem from a human donor who had recovered from COVID-19. CDR3s leave out the opening cysteine and the closing phenylalanine or tryptophan.

j_gene	v_gene	CDR3aa
TRBJ2-2	TRBV21-1	ASSIDPPGSAPGELF
TRBJ2-1	TRBV9	ASSVGGEGSLGI
TRBJ1-2	TRBV2	ASVSIRGTNYGYT
TRBJ2-5	TRBV20-1	SARGTSETQY
TRBJ1-3	TRBV5-4	ASQGRGPLSGNTIY
TRBJ2-7	TRBV6-1	ASRPGGSYEQY
TRBJ1-5	TRBV24-1	ATSDSGSSNQPQH
TRBJ1-5	TRBV12-3/TRBV12-4	ASSFGQGRGQPQH
TRBJ2-5	TRBV28	ASQGGGPWETQY
TRBJ1-1	TRBV4-1	ASSQDELVEAF
TRBJ1-3	TRBV18	ASSPGLGNTIY
TRBJ2-5	TRBV29-1	SGRTGAVLETQY
TRBJ2-7	TRBV20-1	SARGHVISGTGSAYEQY
TRBJ2-3	TRBV7-2	AGSRSGLVRDTQY
TRBJ1-1	TRBV29-1	SVGYRGQGLGTEAF
TRBJ1-6	TRBV6-1	ASSTPQVSALH
TRBJ1-2	TRBV12-3/TRBV12-4	ASSLPETGVYGYT
TRBJ2-7	TRBV29-1	SVTPPDSGGGRWYEQY
TRBJ1-3	TRBV6-5	ASSYGLRRKLY
TRBJ2-6	TRBV11-3	ASSLAQGAPGANVLT
TRBJ2-5	TRBV7-9	ASSPRRAGVKETQY
TRBJ1-6	TRBV4-3	ASSQEGRRGYNSPLH
TRBJ2-5	TRBV6-5	ASSSRTSGSNRETQY
TRBJ2-7	TRBV7-9	ASSPGTGGGYEQY
TRBJ2-4	TRBV11-2	ASSRSGTVVPHGY
TRBJ2-3	TRBV20-1	SARPSGRGVDTQY
TRBJ2-2	TRBV2	ASRENTGELF
TRBJ2-2	TRBV5-4	ASSLGAPQNTGELF
TRBJ1-1	TRBV10-3	AISEGWGQFTEAF
TRBJ2-3	TRBV20-1	SASHGRGTDTQY